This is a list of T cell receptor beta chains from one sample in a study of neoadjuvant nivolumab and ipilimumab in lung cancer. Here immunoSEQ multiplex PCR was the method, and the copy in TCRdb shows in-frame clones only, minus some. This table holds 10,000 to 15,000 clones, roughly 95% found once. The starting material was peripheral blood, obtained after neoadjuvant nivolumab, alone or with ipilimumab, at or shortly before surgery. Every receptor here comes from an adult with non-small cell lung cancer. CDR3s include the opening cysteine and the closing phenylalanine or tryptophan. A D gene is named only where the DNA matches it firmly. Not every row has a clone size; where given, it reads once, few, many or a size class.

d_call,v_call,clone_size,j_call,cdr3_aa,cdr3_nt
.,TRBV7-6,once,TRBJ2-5,CASSLVAGSRETQYF,TGTGCCAGCAGCTTAGTAGCAGGTTCGAGAGAGACCCAGTACTTC
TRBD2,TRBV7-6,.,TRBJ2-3,CASSSTGTRDVAPWF,TGTGCCAGCAGCTCAACCGGGACTAGAGACGTAGCCCCTTGGTTT
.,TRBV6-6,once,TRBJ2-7,CASTETAMKYEQYF,TGTGCCAGCACCGAGACTGCCATGAAATACGAGCAGTACTTC
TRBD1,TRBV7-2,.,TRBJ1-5,CASSVGGQGARQPQHF,TGTGCCAGCAGCGTAGGGGGACAGGGGGCTCGTCAGCCCCAGCATTTT
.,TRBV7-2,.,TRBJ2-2,CASSLAGQGGPGELFF,TGTGCCAGCAGCTTAGCGGGTCAGGGGGGCCCCGGGGAGCTGTTTTTT
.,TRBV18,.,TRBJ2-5,CASSPLAQDQETQYF,TGTGCCAGCTCACCACTCGCCCAGGACCAAGAGACCCAGTACTTC
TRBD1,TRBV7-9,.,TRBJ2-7,CASSFPGQPYEQYF,TGTGCCAGCAGCTTCCCGGGACAGCCTTACGAGCAGTACTTC
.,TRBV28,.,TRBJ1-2,CASRTDGSNYGYTF,TGTGCCAGCAGGACGGACGGGAGTAACTATGGCTACACCTTC
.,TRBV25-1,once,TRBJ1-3,CASSERAGEYTIYF,TGTGCCAGCAGTGAACGAGCGGGGGAGTACACCATATATTTT
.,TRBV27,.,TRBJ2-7,CASSSPSPYEQYF,TGTGCCAGCAGTTCCCCGAGCCCCTACGAGCAGTACTTC
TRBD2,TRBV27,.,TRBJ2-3,CASSFGTSIDTQYF,TGTGCCAGCAGTTTCGGGACTAGTATAGATACGCAGTATTTT
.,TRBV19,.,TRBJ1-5,CASSKLERNQPQHF,TGTGCCAGTAGTAAGCTTGAGCGCAATCAGCCCCAGCATTTT
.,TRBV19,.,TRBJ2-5,CASIRAGGGKETQYF,TGTGCCAGTATCCGTGCAGGGGGGGGGAAAGAGACCCAGTACTTC
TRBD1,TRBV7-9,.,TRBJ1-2,CASSSHYYRGIAFGYTF,TGTGCCAGCAGCTCCCACTATTACAGGGGTATCGCGTTCGGCTACACCTTC
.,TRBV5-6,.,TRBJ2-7,CASSLGRNYEQYF,TGTGCCAGCAGCTTGGGCAGAAACTACGAGCAGTACTTC
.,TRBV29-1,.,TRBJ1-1,CSVEDVQGVTEAFF,TGCAGCGTTGAGGACGTACAGGGAGTAACTGAAGCTTTCTTT
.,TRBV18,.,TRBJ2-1,CASLGDLSSYNEQFF,TGTGCCAGCCTAGGGGATTTGAGCTCCTACAATGAGCAGTTCTTC
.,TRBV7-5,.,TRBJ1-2,CVRSLAGQVGNYGYTF,TGTGTCAGAAGCTTAGCGGGACAGGTGGGTAACTATGGCTACACCTTC